One and the same sample provided the 4 T cell receptor beta chains below, sequenced in a study of response to subunit inactivated influenza vaccine. MiXCR was run by TCRdb on the RT-PCR reads, yielding one entry per CDR3 protein. The table lists more than 450,000 distinct CDR3 sequences, approximately 10% of them singletons, with roughly a tenth in the top ten. The sequencing here drew on PBMCs from blood, taken on the day of vaccination. The origin of the receptors is a man aged 45-60 years who received an inactivated influenza vaccine.

The chain is built from TRBV10-3 and TRBJ2-2, with 8 positions matching TRBD2. The CDR3 consists of 13 residues. CDR1 ENHRY and CDR2 SYGVKD come from the germline V gene. J lost 4 bases, V lost 7 bases, and 2 bases had no gene match. CDR3 sequence: CAITSGSTGELFF. The DNA of the CDR3 is TGTGCCATCACCAGCGGGAGCACCGGGGAGCTGTTTTTT.

This clonotype was seen only a few times. The chain links TRBV7-2 to TRBJ1-6, with 7 bases that match TRBD1. The CDR3 loop spans 17 amino acids. Losses at the gene ends were 0 bases for V and 0 bases for J; bases not matched to a gene: 2. Germline V gives CDR1 SGHTA, CDR2 FQGNSA. The CDR3 nucleotides read TGTGCCAGCAGCTTAGCAGGGGGCTTCTCCTATAATTCACCCCTCCACTTT. Translating gives CASSLAGGFSYNSPLHF.

This clonotype has only a few counts. The rearrangement uses TRBV18 and TRBJ1-1; D is uncertain. The CDR3 is 13 amino acids. Trimming left V 3 bases short and J 4 bases short, with 9 bases between. Germline loops: CDR1 KGHSH, CDR2 LQKENI. The CDR3 here is CASSPPGSTEAFF. CDR3 nucleotide sequence: TGTGCCAGCTCACCGCCGGGAAGCACTGAAGCTTTCTTT. The variable domain in full, with the rest retrieved from reference TRBV18 and TRBJ1-1, is NAGVMQNPRHLVRRRGQEARLRCSPMKGHSHVYWYRQLPEEGLKFMVYLQKENIIDESGMPKERFSAEFPKEGPSILRIQQVVRGDSAAYFCASSPPGSTEAFFGQGTRLTVV.

The chain recombines TRBV7-8 with TRBJ2-3; the D gene could be TRBD1 or TRBD2 (6 bases each). Germline V gene data show CDR1 as SGHVS and CDR2 as FQNEAQ. The CDR3 has 16 amino acids. Trimming stripped 3 bases from V and 6 bases from J, with 19 bases between. The CDR3 nucleotides read TGTGCCAGCAGCTTGAGACGGGGGCACCAGATGGATACGCAGTATTTT. It is translated as CASSLRRGHQMDTQYF.